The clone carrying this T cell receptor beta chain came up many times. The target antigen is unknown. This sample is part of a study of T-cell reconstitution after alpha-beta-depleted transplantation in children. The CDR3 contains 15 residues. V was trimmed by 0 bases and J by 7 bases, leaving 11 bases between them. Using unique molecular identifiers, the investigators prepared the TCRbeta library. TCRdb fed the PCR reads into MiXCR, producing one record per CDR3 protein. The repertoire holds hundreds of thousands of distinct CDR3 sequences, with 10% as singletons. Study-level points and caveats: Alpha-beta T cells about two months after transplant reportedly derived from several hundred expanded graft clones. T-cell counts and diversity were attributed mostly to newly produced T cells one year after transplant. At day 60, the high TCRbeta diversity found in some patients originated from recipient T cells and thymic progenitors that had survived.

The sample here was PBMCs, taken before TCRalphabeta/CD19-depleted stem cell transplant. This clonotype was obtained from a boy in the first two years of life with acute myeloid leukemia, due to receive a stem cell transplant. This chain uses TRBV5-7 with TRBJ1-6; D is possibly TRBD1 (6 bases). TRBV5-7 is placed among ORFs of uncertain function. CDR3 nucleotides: TGTGCCAGCAGCTTGGAAGGACAGCAAAATTCACCCCTCCACTTT. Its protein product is CASSLEGQQNSPLHF.